A selection of T cell receptor beta chains follows, all from one sample in a study of T cells after yellow fever vaccination. Via MiXCR, TCRdb re-called the 5' RACE reads, giving one row per CDR3 protein. Among fewer than 650,000 distinct CDR3 sequences listed, 20% to 25% were seen once. This specimen consisted of PBMCs, obtained less than 25 days after the first yellow fever vaccination. Every receptor here comes from a man aged 18 to 29 who received the YFV17D yellow fever vaccine. CDR3s include the opening cysteine and the closing phenylalanine or tryptophan. D genes are given only for firm matches. For some rows the clone size is stated as once, few or many, or as a class when expanded; others skip it.

clone size	V gene	CDR3 length	J gene	D gene	CDR3 DNA	CDR3 protein
-	TRBV5-1	17	TRBJ2-7	TRBD2	TGCGCCAGCAGCTTTCTACCCGGACTAGCGGGGAACTACGAGCAGTACTTC	CASSFLPGLAGNYEQYF
-	TRBV15	16	TRBJ2-5	TRBD1	TGTGCCACCAGCAGAGCCGGGACAGGCAATCAAGAGACCCAGTACTTC	CATSRAGTGNQETQYF
once	TRBV20-1	14	TRBJ1-3	-	TGCAGTGCAATAGGGACCGTCTCTGGAAACACCATATATTTT	CSAIGTVSGNTIYF
-	TRBV18	17	TRBJ2-3	TRBD2	TGTGCCAGCTCATACACCCTACTAGCGGGGAGCACAGATACGCAGTATTTT	CASSYTLLAGSTDTQYF
-	TRBV2	14	TRBJ1-1	-	TGTGCCAGCAGGACCCAGTCTTCGAACACTGAAGCTTTCTTT	CASRTQSSNTEAFF
-	TRBV10-3	15	TRBJ2-5	TRBD2	TGTGCCATCAAACACAGCGGGGGACCTCAAGAGACCCAGTACTTC	CAIKHSGGPQETQYF
-	TRBV6-1	15	TRBJ1-2	TRBD1	TGTGCCAGCAGTGAAGGGACAGGGAGTTACTATGGCTACACCTTC	CASSEGTGSYYGYTF
few	TRBV7-9	13	TRBJ1-1	-	TGTGCCAGCAGCATACAGACGAACACTGAAGCTTTCTTT	CASSIQTNTEAFF
-	TRBV9	15	TRBJ2-2	TRBD1	TGTGCCAGCAGCGTTTCAGGGGGCGCGAACGGGGAGCTGTTTTTT	CASSVSGGANGELFF
few	TRBV3-1	16	TRBJ1-2	-	TGTGCCAGCAGCCAAGATCACCCAGACAGTTCCTATGGCTACACCTTC	CASSQDHPDSSYGYTF
-	TRBV4-3	16	TRBJ2-5	TRBD2	TGCGCCAGCAGCCAAGATGTCACTAGCGGGGATGGGACCCAGTACTTC	CASSQDVTSGDGTQYF
few	TRBV15	15	TRBJ2-6	-	TGTGCCACCAGCAGAGTCGCCTCTGGGGCCAACGTCCTGACTTTC	CATSRVASGANVLTF
-	TRBV4-3	15	TRBJ1-1	-	TGCGCCAGCAGCCAAATTTCGCAGGGGAGGACTGAAGCTTTCTTT	CASSQISQGRTEAFF
-	TRBV7-8	16	TRBJ1-6	TRBD1	TGTGCCAGCAGCAAGGGACAGAGCTCCTATAATTCACCCCTCCACTTT	CASSKGQSSYNSPLHF
few	TRBV7-2	15	TRBJ2-7	TRBD1	TGTGCCAGCAGCTTAGTAACAGGGGGAAGGTACGAGCAGTACTTC	CASSLVTGGRYEQYF
few	TRBV7-6	14	TRBJ2-1	-	TGTGCCAGCAGCTTGGAGGGTTCCTACAATGAGCAGTTCTTC	CASSLEGSYNEQFF
few	TRBV11-3	13	TRBJ1-1	-	TGTGCCAGCAGCTTAGTACAGGAGACTGAAGCTTTCTTT	CASSLVQETEAFF
-	TRBV6-2/TRBV6-3	13	TRBJ2-5	-	TGTGCCAGCAGTTACGTTTGGGAAGAGACCCAGTACTTC	CASSYVWEETQYF
-	TRBV30	12	TRBJ2-7	-	TGTGCCACAGGTCCCTCCATCTACGAGCAGTACTTC	CATGPSIYEQYF
few	TRBV28	13	TRBJ1-2	-	TGTGCCAGCAGAGGTACAGAAAACTATGGCTACACCTTC	CASRGTENYGYTF
-	TRBV7-9	14	TRBJ2-3	TRBD1	TGTGCCACCTGGGACAGGGGGCACACAGATACGCAGTATTTT	CATWDRGHTDTQYF
-	TRBV5-1	14	TRBJ2-2	TRBD1	TGCGCCAGCAGCTATGACAGGGTCAACGGGGAGCTGTTTTTT	CASSYDRVNGELFF
many	TRBV7-3	17	TRBJ1-1	-	TGTGCCAGCAGCAAACGTGGGGGCGCCCCGGGGAACACTGAAGCTTTCTTT	CASSKRGGAPGNTEAFF
-	TRBV12-3/TRBV12-4	15	TRBJ2-7	TRBD2	TGTGCCAGCACCCAGACTAGCGGGGACTCCTACGAGCAGTACTTC	CASTQTSGDSYEQYF
-	TRBV7-2	15	TRBJ2-2	-	TGTGCCAGCAGCTTAGCAGGGAGGTCTACCGGGGAGCTGTTTTTT	CASSLAGRSTGELFF
-	TRBV7-9	16	TRBJ2-1	-	TGTGCCAGCAGCTCCGGTGCCAAACTCTCCTACAATGAGCAGTTCTTC	CASSSGAKLSYNEQFF
few	TRBV7-2	15	TRBJ1-1	-	TGTGCCAGCAGCAAAGGGATCGGGGGGAACACTGAAGCTTTCTTT	CASSKGIGGNTEAFF
few	TRBV20-1	13	TRBJ1-5	-	TGCAGTGCTAGTGGGGTCCTCAATCAGCCCCAGCATTTT	CSASGVLNQPQHF
-	TRBV20-1	14	TRBJ2-5	-	TGCAGTGCTAGAGATCGCAGGGAGCAAGAGACCCAGTACTTC	CSARDRREQETQYF
few	TRBV2	15	TRBJ2-1	TRBD2	TGTGCCAGCAGTGAATCTCGCGGGGGTGTATATGAGCAGTTCTTC	CASSESRGGVYEQFF
-	TRBV7-2	14	TRBJ2-5	-	TGTGCCAGCAGCGGGGGGTCCTACCAAGAGACCCAGTACTTC	CASSGGSYQETQYF
once	TRBV5-6	15	TRBJ2-5	-	TGTGCCAGCAGCTCCCAGGGGTCAGGTGGAGAGACCCAGTACTTC	CASSSQGSGGETQYF
few	TRBV28	14	TRBJ2-1	-	TGTGCCAGCACCCTCCCGAGCTCCTACAATGAGCAGTTCTTC	CASTLPSSYNEQFF
many	TRBV12-3/TRBV12-4	14	TRBJ2-5	TRBD1	TGTGCCAGCAGCTCCGGGACAGGGGGGGGGACCCAGTACTTC	CASSSGTGGGTQYF
-	TRBV20-1	15	TRBJ2-2	TRBD2	TGCAGTGCTAGATCGCGGGGGGGTAACACCGGGGAGCTGTTTTTT	CSARSRGGNTGELFF
-	TRBV2	14	TRBJ1-5	-	TGTGCCAGCAGTGAACTCGGGGGAGGACAGCCCCAGCATTTT	CASSELGGGQPQHF
-	TRBV7-6	15	TRBJ2-1	-	TGTGCCAGCAGCCGGTTTGACAACTCTTACAATGAGCAGTTCTTC	CASSRFDNSYNEQFF
-	TRBV7-9	15	TRBJ2-3	-	TGTGCCAGCAGCTTAGGGCGGACCAACACAGATACGCAGTATTTT	CASSLGRTNTDTQYF
-	TRBV6-1	14	TRBJ2-2	-	TGTGCCAACAGTCGGACAGTTAACGACGGGGAGCTGTTTTTT	CANSRTVNDGELFF
few	TRBV5-1	15	TRBJ2-2	TRBD2	TGCGCCAGCAGCTTCAATAGCGGGGGGACCGGGGAGCTGTTTTTT	CASSFNSGGTGELFF
few	TRBV7-9	11	TRBJ2-3	TRBD2	TGTGCCAGCAGCGTACTGGCGGGGGTACATTTT	CASSVLAGVHF
few	TRBV10-2	13	TRBJ2-2	-	TGCGCCAGCAGAAAGGGGGACACCGGGGAGCTGTTTTTT	CASRKGDTGELFF
few	TRBV11-2	13	TRBJ2-5	-	TGTGCCAGCACGCGGGAAGGTCGGGCACACTCGTACTTC	CASTREGRAHSYF
-	TRBV4-3	16	TRBJ2-7	-	TGCGCCAGCAGCCAAGATTTTTCCGCGACCTTCTACGAGCAGTACTTC	CASSQDFSATFYEQYF
-	TRBV5-1	16	TRBJ2-3	-	TGCGCCACCGATACCCCTTATAACACTGGCACAGATACGCAGTATTTT	CATDTPYNTGTDTQYF
few	TRBV4-3	17	TRBJ2-3	-	TGCGCCAGCAGCCAAGAACCTGGGGGGCTGAGCACAGATACGCAGTATTTT	CASSQEPGGLSTDTQYF
few	TRBV7-2	15	TRBJ1-3	-	TGTGCCAGCAGCCCCCCGGGACTAGACGGAAACACCATATATTTT	CASSPPGLDGNTIYF
few	TRBV7-3	19	TRBJ2-5	TRBD2	TGTGCCAGCAGCATAGGGACTAGCGGGGGGAGAAGTGGCCAAGAGACCCAGTACTTC	CASSIGTSGGRSGQETQYF